This T cell receptor beta chain was sequenced in a study of OX40 agonist ivuxolimab in advanced cancers. Points from the study as a whole: Partial responders dosed at 0.1-3.0 mg/kg displayed clonal expansion ranking among the lowest. There were, on average, more expanded clones in CD8+ T cells than in CD4+.

The method was immunoSEQ multiplex PCR; TCRdb's version includes in-frame clones alone and lacks a portion of them. The sample includes 98,000 or so clones, about 86% of them seen just once. The CDR3 is 16 amino acids. Looked up from germline, CDR1 is MDHEN and CDR2 is SYDVKM. Trimming cost V 1 base and J 10 bases, with 17 bases left between them. As concerns this clone: The antigen is not known.

The TCR sequence derives from an adult with an advanced solid tumor such as melanoma, head and neck, liver or kidney cancer. Sequenced material: CD4+ or CD8+ T cells sorted from blood, taken in a trial of the OX40 agonist ivuxolimab. This rearrangement joins TRBV28 to TRBJ1-6; tentatively, D is TRBD1 (5 bases). DNA of the CDR3: TGTGCCAGCAGTTTATTGGGGGGGGAGTCTGGGTCACCCCTCCACTTT. Protein sequence: CASSLLGGESGSPLHF.